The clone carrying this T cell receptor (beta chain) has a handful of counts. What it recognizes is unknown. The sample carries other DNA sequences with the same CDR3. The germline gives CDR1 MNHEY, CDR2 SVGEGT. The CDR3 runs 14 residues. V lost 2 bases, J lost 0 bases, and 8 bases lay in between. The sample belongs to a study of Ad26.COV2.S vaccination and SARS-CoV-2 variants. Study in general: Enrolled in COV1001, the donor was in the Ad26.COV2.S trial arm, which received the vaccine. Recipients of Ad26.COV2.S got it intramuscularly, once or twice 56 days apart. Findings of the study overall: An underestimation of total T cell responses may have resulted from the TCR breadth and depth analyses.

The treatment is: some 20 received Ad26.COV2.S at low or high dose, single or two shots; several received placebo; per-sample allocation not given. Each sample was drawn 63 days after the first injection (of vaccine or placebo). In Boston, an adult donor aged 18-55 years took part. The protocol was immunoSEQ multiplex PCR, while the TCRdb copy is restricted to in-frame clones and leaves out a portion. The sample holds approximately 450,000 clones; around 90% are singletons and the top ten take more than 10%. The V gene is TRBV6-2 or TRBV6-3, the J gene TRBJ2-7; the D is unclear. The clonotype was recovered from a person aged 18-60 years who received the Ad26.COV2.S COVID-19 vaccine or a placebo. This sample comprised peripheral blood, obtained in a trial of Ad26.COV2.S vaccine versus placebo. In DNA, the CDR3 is TGTGCCAGCAGTTACCGTGATAACTCCTACGAGCAGTACTTC. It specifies CASSYRDNSYEQYF.